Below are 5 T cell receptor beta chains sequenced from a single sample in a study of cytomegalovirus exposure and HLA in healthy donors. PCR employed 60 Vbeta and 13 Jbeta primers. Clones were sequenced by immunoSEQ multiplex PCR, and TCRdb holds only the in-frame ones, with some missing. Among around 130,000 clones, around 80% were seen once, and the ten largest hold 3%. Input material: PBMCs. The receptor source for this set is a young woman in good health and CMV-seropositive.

The CDR3 bases are TGCGCCAGCAGACCAGCGGGGCGGCTGGAGACCCAGTACTTC. Translating it yields CASRPAGRLETQYF. The gene calls are TRBV5-1 and TRBJ2-5; 7 bases line up with TRBD2. Trimming removed 5 bases from V and 5 bases from J; junction bases left unmatched: 9. Germline assignment: CDR1 SGHRS and CDR2 YFSETQ. The CDR3 extends over 14 amino acids.

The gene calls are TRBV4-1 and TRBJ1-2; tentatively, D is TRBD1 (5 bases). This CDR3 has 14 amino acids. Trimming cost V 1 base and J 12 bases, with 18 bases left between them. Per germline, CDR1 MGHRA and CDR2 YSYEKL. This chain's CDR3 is CASSQGRLSTANTF. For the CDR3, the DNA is TGCGCCAGCAGCCAAGGACGGTTATCGACAGCTAACACCTTC.

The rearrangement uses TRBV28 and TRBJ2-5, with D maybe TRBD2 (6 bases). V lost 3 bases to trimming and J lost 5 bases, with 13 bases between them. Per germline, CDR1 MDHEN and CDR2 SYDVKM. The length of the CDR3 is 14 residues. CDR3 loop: CASSFDGGMETQYF. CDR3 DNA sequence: TGTGCCAGCAGTTTCGACGGGGGAATGGAGACCCAGTACTTC.

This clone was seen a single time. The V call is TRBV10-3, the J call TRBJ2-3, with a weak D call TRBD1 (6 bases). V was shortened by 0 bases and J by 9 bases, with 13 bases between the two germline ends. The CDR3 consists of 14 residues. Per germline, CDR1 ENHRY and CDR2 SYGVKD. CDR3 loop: CAISESTGVVTQYF. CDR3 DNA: TGTGCCATCAGTGAGTCGACAGGAGTAGTCACGCAGTATTTT.

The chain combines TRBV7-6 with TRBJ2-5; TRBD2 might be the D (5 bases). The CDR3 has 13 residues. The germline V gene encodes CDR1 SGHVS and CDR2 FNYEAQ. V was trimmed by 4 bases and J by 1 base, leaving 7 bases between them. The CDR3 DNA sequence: TGTGCCAGCAGCTCCGGGGTCCAAGAGACCCAGTACTTC. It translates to CASSSGVQETQYF. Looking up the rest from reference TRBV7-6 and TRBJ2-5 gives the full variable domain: GAGVSQSPRYKVTKRGQDVALRCDPISGHVSLYWYRQALGQGPEFLTYFNYEAQQDKSGLPNDRFSAERPEGSISTLTIQRTEQRDSAMYRCASSSGVQETQYFGPGTRLLVL.